The rows below give T cell receptor beta chains drawn from one sample of a study of blood T cell repertoires in COVID-19. Sequenced by immunoSEQ multiplex PCR; TCRdb stores in-frame clones only, minus some. This table holds around 58,000 clones, approximately 80% found once. Sequenced input: PBMCs or T cells enriched from blood (not recorded which). The receptors were gathered from a woman aged 40 to 50 with acute COVID-19. Both conserved end residues are part of each CDR3.

TRBV30	TRBJ1-6	CAWSVRGRGQYSPLHF
TRBV7-9	TRBJ2-7	CASSSGTRTYEQYF
TRBV6-1	TRBJ1-4	CASSEALGRRGEKLFF
TRBV28	TRBJ2-7	CASSLWVGDRPSYEQYF
TRBV3-1/TRBV3-2	TRBJ1-4	CASSHRDMELFF
TRBV7-7	TRBJ2-1	CASSLSGVGAEQFF
TRBV5-1	TRBJ2-1	CASSLEASGSSYNEQFF
TRBV7-6	TRBJ1-2	CASSPISANYGYTF
TRBV6-6	TRBJ1-1	CASNLDRGHTEAFF
TRBV27	TRBJ2-1	CASSLIPGYNEQFF
TRBV2	TRBJ2-7	CASRRTSGGEEYF
TRBV3-1/TRBV3-2	TRBJ2-7	CASSQDGAGNFEQYF
TRBV6-5	TRBJ1-3	CASRGDSRNTIYF
TRBV19	TRBJ1-5	CASRDRAGSNQPQHF
TRBV5-1	TRBJ1-6	CASCLGTSAANSPLHF
TRBV5-1	TRBJ1-2	CASSSLLDTYGYTF
TRBV5-8	TRBJ2-1	CASTYWLAGGSYNEQFF
TRBV10-1	TRBJ1-1	CASTNFRGSAEAFF
TRBV2	TRBJ1-2	CASSGRRDLYGYTF
TRBV9	TRBJ2-1	CASSAYSSQEQFF
TRBV11-2	TRBJ1-5	CASSPGTGFQPQHF
TRBV5-1	TRBJ2-7	CASCREGVDEQYF
TRBV5-6	TRBJ1-1	CASSLPGQGWTEAFF
TRBV3-1/TRBV3-2	TRBJ2-2	CASSQVGTLNTGELFF
TRBV23-1	TRBJ1-2	CASSPGGRFYGYTF
TRBV5-1	TRBJ1-5	CASSEGQDSNQPQHF
TRBV10-2	TRBJ2-7	CASSGPQTGTRQYF
TRBV5-1	TRBJ1-1	CASSSTVVSTEAFF
TRBV19	TRBJ2-1	CASSPYSSYNEQFF
TRBV15	TRBJ1-6	CATSAGSSPLHF
TRBV7-9	TRBJ2-5	CASSPRGLFQETQYF
TRBV12-5	TRBJ2-7	CASALEPYEQYF
TRBV28	TRBJ1-1	CASSLYRDSNTEAFF
TRBV6-6	TRBJ2-2	CASSYEGAGELFF
TRBV28	TRBJ1-5	CASSQGNQPQHF
TRBV24-1	TRBJ1-2	CATSDSSTTHRNYGYTF
TRBV28	TRBJ1-1	CASSSHRVFNTEAFF
TRBV13	TRBJ1-5	CASSLGRAGGNQPQHF
TRBV19	TRBJ2-1	CASSILADNEQFF
TRBV27	TRBJ1-3	CASSHGTKGNTIYF
TRBV28	TRBJ2-3	CASRQQGSYQYF